This T cell receptor beta chain is drawn from a study of early T cells in non-severe SARS-CoV-2 infection. This clonotype was seen many times. TCRdb used MiXCR to reprocess the 5' RACE reads, holding one entry per CDR3 protein. The sample lists roughly 71,000 distinct CDR3 sequences; about 13% were seen once. The germline V gene has CDR1 MNHNS and CDR2 SASEGT. CDR3 size: 16 residues. V was shortened by 5 bases and J by 7 bases, with 18 bases between the two germline ends. The rearrangement joins TRBV6-1 to TRBJ1-6; no reliable D call. This clonotype was sampled from an adult who was a healthcare worker with PCR-confirmed SARS-CoV-2 infection or an uninfected control (not recorded which). The sample was whole blood. The CDR3 loop reads CASSPLTVIDNSPLHF. The CDR3, as DNA: TGTGCCAGCAGTCCGCTGACCGTGATCGACAATTCACCCCTCCACTTT.